Following are 28 T cell receptor beta chains from one sample sequenced in a study of shared T cell receptors in the human thymus. Sequencing used immunoSEQ multiplex PCR; TCRdb keeps in-frame clones, though not all of them. The sample consists of approximately 760,000 clones, approximately 83% of them appearing once. This sample also belongs to another study, concerning human thymus T cells.

Sequencing used thymocytes. These receptors originate from a girl younger than two with a congenital heart defect.

The chain links TRBV6-5 to TRBJ1-2, with 8 bases fitting TRBD1. CDR1 and CDR2 from the germline V gene are MNHEY and SVGAGI. The trim removed 4 bases at V and 5 bases at J, leaving 9 bases unmatched. The CDR3 is made up of 15 amino acids. CDR3 nucleotides: TGTGCCAGCAGTTTTCTATGGACAGGGAAATATGGCTACACCTTC. Translation gives CASSFLWTGKYGYTF.

This clone came up a few times. This chain links TRBV28 with TRBJ1-3, with a weak D call TRBD1 (5 bases). This CDR3 contains 16 residues. V dropped 6 bases and J dropped 0 bases, with 15 bases sitting between them. CDR1 is MDHEN and CDR2 is SYDVKM in the germline V gene. CDR3 loop: CASRSLGTHSGNTIYF. As DNA, the CDR3 is TGTGCCAGCAGAAGCCTTGGGACTCACTCTGGAAACACCATATATTTT.

This chain joins TRBV15 and TRBJ1-5, with 12 bases lining up with TRBD1. V lost 0 bases and J lost 2; bases outside the gene matches: 5. The germline CDR1 and CDR2 sequences are LNHNV and YYDKDF (reference sequence). CDR3 size: 18 residues. For the CDR3, the DNA is TGTGCCACCAGCAGAGATGGGACAGGGGGCATCGGCAATCAGCCCCAGCATTTT. This translates into CATSRDGTGGIGNQPQHF.

This chain links TRBV14 with TRBJ2-3; D possibly corresponds to TRBD2 (5 bases). Trimming removed 2 bases at V and 2 bases at J, with 14 bases between. The germline V gene has CDR1 SGHDN and CDR2 FVKESK. CDR3 size: 16 residues. The CDR3 spells CASSQKPGSDTDTQYF. For the CDR3, the DNA is TGTGCCAGCAGCCAAAAGCCGGGGTCGGACACAGATACGCAGTATTTT. The full variable domain, in which reference TRBV14 and TRBJ2-3 provide the parts outside the CDR3, is EAGVTQFPSHSVIEKGQTVTLRCDPISGHDNLYWYRRVMGKEIKFLLHFVKESKQDESGMPNNRFLAERTGGTYSTLKVQPAELEDSGVYFCASSQKPGSDTDTQYFGPGTRLTVL.

This clone has just a few counts. The CDR3 reads CASSQDFRGEESYEQYF. The DNA of the CDR3 is TGCGCCAGCAGCCAAGATTTTCGCGGGGAAGAGTCCTACGAGCAGTACTTC. V and J are TRBV4-3 and TRBJ2-7; TRBD2 might be the D (6 bases). Germline V gene data show CDR1 as LGHNA and CDR2 as YSLEER. This CDR3 spans 17 amino acids. The V end was cut by 0 bases, the J end by 1 base, with 16 bases between.

The chain combines TRBV6-5 with TRBJ2-5; 7 bases are shared with TRBD1. The germline V gene encodes CDR1 MNHEY and CDR2 SVGAGI. V gave up 8 bases and J gave up 1 base; unmatched junction bases: 7. CDR3 length: 14 amino acids. CDR3 sequence (DNA): TGTGCCAGCCGTCTTGGACAGGCCCAAGAGACCCAGTACTTC. Translation gives CASRLGQAQETQYF.

The CDR3 here is CASSYVGLSTDTQYF. The CDR3, as DNA: TGTGCCAGCAGTTATGTGGGGCTGAGCACAGATACGCAGTATTTT. The chain is built from TRBV6-5 and TRBJ2-3; weak D call: TRBD1 (5 bases). The CDR3 extends over 15 amino acids. The germline V gene has CDR1 MNHEY and CDR2 SVGAGI. V shed 3 bases and J shed 0 bases, with 10 bases lying between them.

This chain uses TRBV5-4 with TRBJ1-1, with 7 bases aligning to TRBD1. V dropped 7 bases and J dropped 4; count of bases not matched to a gene: 4. Germline V gives CDR1 SGHNT, CDR2 YYREEE (reference sequence). The CDR3 has 12 amino acids. CDR3 loop: CASQYRGTEAFF. CDR3 coding DNA: TGTGCCAGCCAATACAGGGGCACTGAAGCTTTCTTT.

The V and J genes are TRBV5-5 and TRBJ1-2; 8 bases agree with TRBD1. Germline CDR1 SGHKS, CDR2 YYEKEE (reference sequence). CDR3 length equals 18 residues. The junction had 15 bases not matched to a gene; V was cut back by 2 bases and J by 3 bases. CDR3 sequence (DNA): TGTGCCAGCAGCTTAGTACCACCCCGCAGGGGGCTTTACTATGGCTACACCTTC. Residues: CASSLVPPRRGLYYGYTF.

V and J are TRBV5-6 and TRBJ2-3; D is undetermined. Trimming shortened V by 0 bases and J by 6 bases, and 11 bases separated the two germline ends. CDR3 size: 14 residues. CDR1 and CDR2 from the germline V gene are SGHDT and YYEEEE. This CDR3 is CASSLAQALDTQYF. DNA for the CDR3: TGTGCCAGCAGCTTGGCCCAGGCACTGGATACGCAGTATTTT.

The V gene is TRBV11-2, the J gene TRBJ2-1; a possible D gene is TRBD1 (5 bases). The germline V gene has CDR1 SGHAT and CDR2 FQNNGV. The germline V and J ends were trimmed by 3 bases and 7 bases, with 16 bases remaining between them. This CDR3 is built from 15 residues. CDR3 DNA sequence: TGTGCCAGCAGCTTTTTCTCAGGGTGCCGGAATGAGCAGTTCTTC. Its translation: CASSFFSGCRNEQFF.

This CDR3 is CATRKTLRDRDESSYNSPLHF. The CDR3, as DNA: TGTGCCACCAGAAAAACACTCCGGGACAGGGACGAGAGCTCCTATAATTCACCCCTCCACTTT. This chain connects TRBV15 to TRBJ1-6, with 9 bases matching TRBD1. With V trimmed by 6 bases and J by 0 bases, 18 bases remained unmatched. Germline CDR1 and CDR2: LNHNV and YYDKDF (reference sequence). The CDR3 consists of 21 residues. The entire variable domain, with the rest obtained from reference TRBV15 and TRBJ1-6, is as follows: DAMVIQNPRYQVTQFGKPVTLSCSQTLNHNVMYWYQQKSSQAPKLLFHYYDKDFNNEADTPDNFQSRRPNTSFCFLDIRSPGLGDTAMYLCATRKTLRDRDESSYNSPLHFGNGTRLTVT.

There are a few counts of this clone. The rearrangement joins TRBV4-1 to TRBJ2-1; 7 bases line up with TRBD1. CDR1 is MGHRA and CDR2 is YSYEKL in the germline V gene. The CDR3 runs to 19 residues. The V gene end was trimmed by 2 bases and the J gene end by 3 bases; junction bases not matched to a gene: 16. CDR3 amino acids: CASSQQHLGTVLLYNEQFF. The DNA of the CDR3 is TGCGCCAGCAGCCAACAACACCTGGGGACAGTACTCCTCTACAATGAGCAGTTCTTC.

This chain joins TRBV28 and TRBJ1-1, with 8 bases lining up with TRBD1. The CDR3 is 14 residues long. V shed 6 bases and J 3 bases; nucleotides not matched to a gene: 6. CDR1 and CDR2 from the germline V gene are MDHEN and SYDVKM. The CDR3 DNA is TGTGCCAGCAGACATCTACAGGGGGACACTGAAGCTTTCTTT. Its translation is CASRHLQGDTEAFF.

V is TRBV4-1 and J is TRBJ2-1; perhaps TRBD2 as D (7 bases). CDR1 and CDR2 (germline): MGHRA, YSYEKL. V was cut by 1 base and J by 2 bases, with 12 bases left in between. CDR3 length equals 16 residues. This CDR3 is CASSQGYGGPYNEQFF. The CDR3 DNA reads TGCGCCAGCAGCCAAGGATACGGGGGGCCCTACAATGAGCAGTTCTTC.

The chain employs TRBV5-1 and TRBJ2-6; 11 bases agree with TRBD2. This CDR3 has 17 amino acids. With V trimmed by 4 bases and J by 4 bases, 7 bases remained unmatched. Germline V lookup: CDR1 SGHRS, CDR2 YFSETQ. The CDR3 bases are TGCGCCAGCAGCAACGGACTAGCGGGCATCGGGGCCAACGTCCTGACTTTC. This codes for CASSNGLAGIGANVLTF. The full variable domain, rest sourced from reference TRBV5-1 and TRBJ2-6, is KAGVTQTPRYLIKTRGQQVTLSCSPISGHRSVSWYQQTPGQGLQFLFEYFSETQRNKGNFPGRFSGRQFSNSRSEMNVSTLELGDSALYLCASSNGLAGIGANVLTFGAGSRLTVL.

This rearrangement joins TRBV28 to TRBJ1-2; 10 bases agree with TRBD1. The CDR3 sequence is 16 residues long. V lost 2 bases, J lost 0 bases, and 3 bases stayed unmatched. The germline CDR1 and CDR2 sequences are MDHEN and SYDVKM. The CDR3 reads CASSLPGTGANYGYTF. The CDR3 coding sequence is TGTGCCAGCAGTTTACCTGGGACAGGGGCTAACTATGGCTACACCTTC.

This rearrangement joins TRBV2 to TRBJ1-1, with D possibly being TRBD1 (5 bases). CDR3 length: 13 residues. Germline lookup yields CDR1 SNHLY and CDR2 FYNNEI. V was shortened by 8 bases and J by 4 bases, with 14 bases between the two germline ends. The CDR3 region has the DNA TGTGCCAGCTTTGGCAAGGGGCCCACTGAAGCTTTCTTT. Its translation: CASFGKGPTEAFF.

V and J are TRBV11-2 and TRBJ2-7, with 9 bases identical to TRBD2. Trimming cost V 1 base and J 7 bases; bases outside gene matches: 11. CDR3 length: 16 residues. Looked up from germline, CDR1 is SGHAT and CDR2 is FQNNGV. The CDR3, as DNA: TGTGCCAGCAGCTTAGGTGTGGGACTAGCACCGATAGAGCAGTACTTC. This codes for CASSLGVGLAPIEQYF. The full variable domain, in which reference TRBV11-2 and TRBJ2-7 provide the parts outside the CDR3, is EAGVAQSPRYKIIEKRQSVAFWCNPISGHATLYWYQQILGQGPKLLIQFQNNGVVDDSQLPKDRFSAERLKGVDSTLKIQPAKLEDSAVYLCASSLGVGLAPIEQYFGPGTRLTVT.

V and J are TRBV10-1 and TRBJ2-3, with D tentatively TRBD1 (5 bases). The V end lost 3 bases, the J end lost 0 bases, and 16 bases lay between the germline ends. In germline, CDR1 is WNHNN, CDR2 SYGVQD (reference sequence). The CDR3 totals 17 residues. The CDR3 sequence is CASSERTQTPSTDTQYF. The CDR3 DNA sequence: TGCGCCAGCAGTGAACGGACACAGACGCCTAGCACAGATACGCAGTATTTT.

V gene TRBV5-1 combines with J gene TRBJ1-1, with D possibly matching TRBD1 (5 bases). Germline CDR1 and CDR2: SGHRS and YFSETQ. The V gene lost 4 bases and the J gene lost 5 bases, with 15 bases spanning the gap. CDR3 size: 14 residues. The CDR3 DNA follows: TGCGCCAGCAGCCCCGGTGGGGGGTTGACTGAAGCTTTCTTT. Amino acids: CASSPGGGLTEAFF.

The chain links TRBV4-1 to TRBJ1-3; D gene uncertain. The CDR3 has 14 amino acids. Per germline, CDR1 MGHRA and CDR2 YSYEKL. Trimming shortened V by 0 bases and J by 3 bases, and 6 bases separated the two germline ends. In DNA form, the CDR3 reads TGCGCCAGCAGCCAAGAGTCCGGTGGAAACACCATATATTTT. Translation gives CASSQESGGNTIYF.

This clone came up a few times. The rearrangement uses TRBV5-1 and TRBJ1-2; 10 bases match TRBD1. Germline values: CDR1 SGHRS, CDR2 YFSETQ. CDR3 length equals 14 residues. V lost 0 bases to trimming and J lost 4 bases; unmatched junction nucleotides: 0. CDR3 residues: CASSLGTGGYGYTF. The CDR3 nucleotides are TGCGCCAGCAGCTTGGGGACAGGGGGCTATGGCTACACCTTC. The full variable domain, completed using reference TRBV5-1 and TRBJ1-2, is KAGVTQTPRYLIKTRGQQVTLSCSPISGHRSVSWYQQTPGQGLQFLFEYFSETQRNKGNFPGRFSGRQFSNSRSEMNVSTLELGDSALYLCASSLGTGGYGYTFGSGTRLTVV.

This chain uses TRBV6-1 with TRBJ1-4; D unresolved. Deletions cut 2 bases from V and 10 bases from J, with 11 bases between. CDR3 length: 13 amino acids. Looked up from germline, CDR1 is MNHNS and CDR2 is SASEGT. CDR3 in amino acids: CASSEFEEVKLFF. The DNA for the CDR3 is TGTGCCAGCAGTGAATTCGAGGAAGTAAAACTGTTTTTT.

In nucleotides, the CDR3 is TGCGCCAGCAGCCATAGCGGGGGGAAGAACACCGGGGAGCTGTTTTTT. Residues: CASSHSGGKNTGELFF. The chain couples TRBV4-1 to TRBJ2-2, with 10 bases matching TRBD2. The germline gives CDR1 MGHRA, CDR2 YSYEKL. The CDR3 is 16 amino acids. The J segment lost 1 base and the V segment lost 3 bases, leaving 2 bases of the junction unmatched.

This clone appeared a few times. The V gene is TRBV30, the J gene TRBJ1-3; D is ambiguous. The CDR3 is 15 amino acids. Germline V gene lookup returns CDR1 GTSNPN and CDR2 SVGIG (reference sequence). Trimming shortened V by 3 bases and J by 4 bases, and 16 bases separated the two germline ends. CDR3 amino acids: CAWRTRRHDGNTIYF. CDR3 DNA: TGTGCCTGGAGGACCCGGCGGCACGACGGAAACACCATATATTTT.

The chain carries TRBV7-2 and TRBJ1-1, with 10 bases aligning to TRBD1. Looked up from germline, CDR1 is SGHTA and CDR2 is FQGNSA. The V segment lost 1 base and the J segment 1 base; nucleotides outside the gene matches: 3. The CDR3 extends over 16 amino acids. This chain's CDR3 is CASSLGDRGRNTEAFF. CDR3 sequence (DNA): TGTGCCAGCAGCTTAGGGGACAGGGGTAGGAACACTGAAGCTTTCTTT.

CDR3 sequence reads: CASSLGQEPCRAFF. CDR3 coding DNA: TGTGCCAGCAGCTTAGGACAGGAACCTTGTAGAGCTTTCTTT. The chain combines TRBV7-9 with TRBJ1-1; D might be TRBD1 (6 bases). The V end lost 1 base, the J end lost 10 bases, and 16 bases lay between the germline ends. The CDR3 is made up of 14 amino acids. The germline V gene encodes CDR1 SEHNR and CDR2 FQNEAQ (reference sequence).